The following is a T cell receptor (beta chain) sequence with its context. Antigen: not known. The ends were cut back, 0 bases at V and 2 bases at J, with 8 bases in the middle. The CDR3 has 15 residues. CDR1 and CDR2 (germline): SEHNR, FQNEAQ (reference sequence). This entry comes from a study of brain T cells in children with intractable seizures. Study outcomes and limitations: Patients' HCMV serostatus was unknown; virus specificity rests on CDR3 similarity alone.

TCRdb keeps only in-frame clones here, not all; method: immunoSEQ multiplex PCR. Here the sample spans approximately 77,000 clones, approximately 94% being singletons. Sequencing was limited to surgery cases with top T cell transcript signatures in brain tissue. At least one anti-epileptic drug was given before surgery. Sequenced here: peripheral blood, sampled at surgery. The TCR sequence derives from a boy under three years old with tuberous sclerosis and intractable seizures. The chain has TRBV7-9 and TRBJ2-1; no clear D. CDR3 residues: CASSLAGIPYNEQFF. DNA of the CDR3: TGTGCCAGCAGCTTAGCGGGGATCCCCTACAATGAGCAGTTCTTC. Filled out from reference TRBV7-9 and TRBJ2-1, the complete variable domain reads DTGVSQNPRHKITKRGQNVTFRCDPISEHNRLYWYRQTLGQGPEFLTYFQNEAQLEKSRLLSDRFSAERPKGSFSTLEIQRTEQGDSAMYLCASSLAGIPYNEQFFGPGTRLTVL.